This passage covers 3 T cell receptor beta chains from one sample sequenced in a study of cytomegalovirus exposure and HLA in healthy donors. The primer mix had 60 Vbeta and 13 Jbeta primers. Assay used: immunoSEQ multiplex PCR; TCRdb lists only in-frame clones, some missing. This table has 100,000 to 150,000 clones, around three fifths appearing once. Sequenced: PBMCs. Receptor source: a woman in her thirties or forties in good health and CMV-seropositive.

The gene calls are TRBV7-3 and TRBJ2-3; 9 positions match TRBD2. The CDR3 covers 15 residues. After removal of 5 bases from V and 6 bases from J, the junction contained 9 bases not matched to a gene. CDR1 is SGHTA, CDR2 FQGTGA, per germline. CDR3: CASSPGIAGADTQYF. The CDR3 bases are TGTGCCAGCAGCCCCGGGATAGCGGGAGCGGATACGCAGTATTTT. The full variable domain, with the rest looked up from reference TRBV7-3 and TRBJ2-3, is GAGVSQTPSNKVTEKGKYVELRCDPISGHTALYWYRQSLGQGPEFLIYFQGTGAADDSGLPNDRFFAVRPEGSVSTLKIQRTERGDSAVYLCASSPGIAGADTQYFGPGTRLTVL.

V gene TRBV12-5 combines with J gene TRBJ2-5; 11 bases are shared with TRBD1. V shed 4 bases, J shed 2 bases, and the junction held 12 bases outside the gene matches. Germline assignment: CDR1 LGHNT and CDR2 FRNRAP. This CDR3 region has 18 residues. CDR3 residues: CASGSTDLDRGLQETQYF. The CDR3 DNA follows: TGTGCTAGTGGTTCCACCGACCTGGACAGGGGGCTACAAGAGACCCAGTACTTC.

J is TRBJ2-2 and V is TRBV10-1; TRBD1 is a possible D gene (5 bases). Per the germline V gene, CDR1 is WNHNN and CDR2 is SYGVQD (reference sequence). V was shortened by 2 bases and J by 7 bases, with 8 bases between the two germline ends. The CDR3 runs 13 residues. The CDR3, as DNA: TGCGCCAGCAGTGAGGGGGCCGGCGGGGAGCTGTTTTTT. It codes for CASSEGAGGELFF.